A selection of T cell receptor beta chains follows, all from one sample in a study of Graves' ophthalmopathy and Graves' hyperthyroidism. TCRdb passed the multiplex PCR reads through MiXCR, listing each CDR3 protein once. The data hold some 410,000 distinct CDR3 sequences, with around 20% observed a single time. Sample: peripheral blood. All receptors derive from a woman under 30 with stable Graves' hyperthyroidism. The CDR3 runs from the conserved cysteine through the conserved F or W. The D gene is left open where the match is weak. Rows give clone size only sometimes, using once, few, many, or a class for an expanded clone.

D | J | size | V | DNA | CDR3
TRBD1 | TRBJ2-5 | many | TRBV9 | TGTGCCAGCAGCAAACGACAGGGGGGCGAGACCCAGTACTTC | CASSKRQGGETQYF
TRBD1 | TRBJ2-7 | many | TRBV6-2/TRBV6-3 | TGTGCCAGCAGTCACGTGGGACAGTACCACGAGCAGTACTTC | CASSHVGQYHEQYF
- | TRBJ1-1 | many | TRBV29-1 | TGCAGCGGGGGGGAGAACACTGAAGCTTTCTTT | CSGGENTEAFF
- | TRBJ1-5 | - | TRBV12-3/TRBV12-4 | TGTGCCAGCAGTTTGGGCGGGGAGGGTCAGCCCCAGCATTTT | CASSLGGEGQPQHF
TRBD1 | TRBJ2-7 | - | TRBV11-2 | TGTGCCAGCAGCGCAATAAAGGACAGGCCGACCTACGAGCAGTACTTC | CASSAIKDRPTYEQYF
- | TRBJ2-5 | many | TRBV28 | TGTGCCAGCAGTTGGCGGGGAGCGTACCAAGAGACCCAGTACTTC | CASSWRGAYQETQYF
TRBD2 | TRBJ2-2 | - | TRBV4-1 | TGCGCCAGCAGCCAGGGGACTAGCGGGAAAAACACCGGGGAGCTGTTTTTT | CASSQGTSGKNTGELFF
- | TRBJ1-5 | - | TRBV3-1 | TGTGCCAGCAGCCAAGCGCAGGGCGGGGAGCCCCAGCATTTT | CASSQAQGGEPQHF
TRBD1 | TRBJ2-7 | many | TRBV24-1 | TGTGCCACCCGGGGACAGCTTATCATAGCCTACGAGCAGTACTTC | CATRGQLIIAYEQYF
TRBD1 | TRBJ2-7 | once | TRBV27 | TGTGCCAGCAGTTATAACAGGGGGAACCACGAGCAGTACTTC | CASSYNRGNHEQYF
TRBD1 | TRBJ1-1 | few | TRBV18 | TGTGCCAGCTCACGAGGACAGGACAACACTGAAGCTTTCTTT | CASSRGQDNTEAFF
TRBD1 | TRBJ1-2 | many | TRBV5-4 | TGTGCCAGCAGCACAGGGGGCTCGCCGGATGGCTACACCTTC | CASSTGGSPDGYTF
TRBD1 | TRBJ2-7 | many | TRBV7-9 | TGTGCCAGCAGCCTGGACAGGGGAATCTCCTACGAGCAGTACTTC | CASSLDRGISYEQYF
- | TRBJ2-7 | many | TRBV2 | TGTGCCAGCAGGCCCGGGCCCCCCTGGCGGGCCTCCTCCTACGAGCAGTACTTC | CASRPGPPWRASSYEQYF
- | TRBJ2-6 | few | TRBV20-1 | TGCAGTGCTAGGGGGGCCTCGGGCGGTTGGGACTCTGGGGCCAACGTCCTGACTTTC | CSARGASGGWDSGANVLTF
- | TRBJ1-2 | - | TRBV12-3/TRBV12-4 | TGTGCCAGCACCTCCGACTTAAGAGGCTACACCTTC | CASTSDLRGYTF
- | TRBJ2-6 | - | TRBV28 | TGTGCCAGCAGGAGGGAGGTTGGGGCCAACGTCCTGACTTTC | CASRREVGANVLTF
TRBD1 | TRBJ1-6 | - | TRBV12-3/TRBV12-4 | TGTGCCAGCAGTCCGGTTTCGACAGGGCCTAATTCACCCCTCCACTTT | CASSPVSTGPNSPLHF
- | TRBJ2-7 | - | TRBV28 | TGTGCCAGCAGTGACAGCGACGAGCAGTACTTC | CASSDSDEQYF
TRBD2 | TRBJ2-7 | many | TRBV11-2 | TGTGCCAGCAGCTTAGGACTAGCGGATGTTCGTAAGCAGTACTTC | CASSLGLADVRKQYF
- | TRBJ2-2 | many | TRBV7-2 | TGTGCCAGCAGCCCCTTGCGACAGAGATTCACCGGGGAGCTGTTTTTT | CASSPLRQRFTGELFF